This TCR beta chain was profiled in a study of blood T cells in healthy people across ages. Overall study results and limits: With naive T cell percentage, TCR beta diversity showed a strong correlation.

Trimming took 4 bases from V and 7 from J; bases not matched to a gene: 3. CDR1 SQVTM and CDR2 ANQGSEA come from the germline V gene. The CDR3 totals 11 residues. Note on this clonotype: Its antigen is not known. One base away lies a much larger clone, so this may be a sequencing read error.

With a J-beta primer mix and a sample-barcoded 5' primer, a second PCR ran roughly 6 to 11 cycles. From the 5' RACE reads, TCRdb called clonotypes with MiXCR, one entry per CDR3 protein. The table records roughly 1.6 million distinct CDR3 sequences, about 32% of them present only once. J is TRBJ1-1 and V is TRBV29-1; TRBD1 matches at 7 bases. Sequencing used blood. This receptor was taken from a woman under 40 in good health. The CDR3 spells CSVAGGGEAFF. The CDR3 DNA reads as TGCAGCGTTGCAGGGGGTGGTGAAGCTTTCTTT.